These T cell receptor beta chains were read from a single sample in a study of T cell responses to AZD1222 COVID-19 vaccine. TCRdb's table, derived via immunoSEQ multiplex PCR, lists solely in-frame clones and lacks some. The top ten hold roughly a tenth of the sample, which has some 75,000 clones, about 88% seen once. This sample comprised peripheral blood, obtained on day 0 of AZD1222 vaccination. These receptors came from an adult in good health. The conserved cysteine and the conserved F or W are not part of the CDR3 here.

ASSRPPESGELF,TRBJ2-2,TRBV19
ASSPDSVNQPQH,TRBJ1-5,TRBV18
ASSLRDRGYGYT,TRBJ1-2,TRBV9
ASSQNPGMAGGEKLF,TRBJ1-4,TRBV4-1
ASSPRLAGGDEQY,TRBJ2-7,TRBV3-1/TRBV3-2
ASSPARRGSVGELF,TRBJ2-2,TRBV5-4
ASSARTGPSGANVLT,TRBJ2-6,TRBV25-1
ASSLGTPGTDTQY,TRBJ2-3,TRBV5-4
ASSLGQGASTNEKLF,TRBJ1-4,TRBV5-8
ASSRTSGGTGELF,TRBJ2-2,TRBV5-1
ASSLGEGYTGELF,TRBJ2-2,TRBV11-3
ASSFRGGIKNIQY,TRBJ2-4,TRBV7-2
ASSPPLGPVYT,TRBJ1-2,TRBV5-4
AIRGDLGNTIY,TRBJ1-3,TRBV10-3
ASSYSRGPGNTIY,TRBJ1-3,TRBV6-5
ASGRTGELF,TRBJ2-2,TRBV3-1/TRBV3-2
ASSPNRDTEAF,TRBJ1-1,TRBV27
ASSPPRAGEQY,TRBJ2-7,TRBV28
ASSIQGWTYNSPLH,TRBJ1-6,TRBV19
ASTPYRGQLNTEAF,TRBJ1-1,TRBV19
ASSESGTWNSPLH,TRBJ1-6,TRBV25-1
ASSLEGEINSPLH,TRBJ1-6,TRBV5-1
ASSLGNTKEAF,TRBJ1-1,TRBV11-3
SVGDRGYSGNTIY,TRBJ1-3,TRBV29-1
ASSELGANGGANVLT,TRBJ2-6,TRBV25-1
ASSPEQGPNSPLH,TRBJ1-6,TRBV28
ASRTEGYGYT,TRBJ1-2,TRBV2
ASSETSAPYEQY,TRBJ2-7,TRBV25-1
ASRTWDREPQY,TRBJ2-5,TRBV2
SVGTGEKVYGYT,TRBJ1-2,TRBV29-1
ASSFAGSPQY,TRBJ2-7,TRBV12-3/TRBV12-4
ASSLLGDNEQF,TRBJ2-1,TRBV5-1
ASSLEAGPRPRVKKRF,TRBJ1-4,TRBV7-2
ASSLDPDNTQY,TRBJ2-3,TRBV7-9
ASRLGLGRDEQF,TRBJ2-1,TRBV5-6
ASRPWTGQTEAF,TRBJ1-1,TRBV27
ASSTQDGGIANYGYT,TRBJ1-2,TRBV19
ASSESGGGLYGYT,TRBJ1-2,TRBV6-1
ASSASGGSGNTIY,TRBJ1-3,TRBV4-2
ASREGTGWNTEAF,TRBJ1-1,TRBV6-5
ATSVGPVHTGELF,TRBJ2-2,TRBV24-1
ASRQQGFAETQY,TRBJ2-5,TRBV4-1
ASSLRGSYNEQF,TRBJ2-1,TRBV5-1
ASSYLAGARTGELF,TRBJ2-2,TRBV6-5
ASSPPWGRGTEAF,TRBJ1-1,TRBV18
ASTFRPRGATGGARQETQY,TRBJ2-5,TRBV19
ASSLGLFDEQY,TRBJ2-7,TRBV7-3
ASSPSGGANYGYT,TRBJ1-2,TRBV18
ASSPMQLPDEQY,TRBJ2-7,TRBV18
AISESSQGAANTGELF,TRBJ2-2,TRBV10-3
AISDPTRGGETQY,TRBJ2-5,TRBV10-3
ASGPGAPVFNEQF,TRBJ2-1,TRBV28
AWSVLPVPTGGYT,TRBJ1-2,TRBV30
ASSRQQNQPQH,TRBJ1-5,TRBV5-6
ASSPRDQLQGVNTEAF,TRBJ1-1,TRBV11-3